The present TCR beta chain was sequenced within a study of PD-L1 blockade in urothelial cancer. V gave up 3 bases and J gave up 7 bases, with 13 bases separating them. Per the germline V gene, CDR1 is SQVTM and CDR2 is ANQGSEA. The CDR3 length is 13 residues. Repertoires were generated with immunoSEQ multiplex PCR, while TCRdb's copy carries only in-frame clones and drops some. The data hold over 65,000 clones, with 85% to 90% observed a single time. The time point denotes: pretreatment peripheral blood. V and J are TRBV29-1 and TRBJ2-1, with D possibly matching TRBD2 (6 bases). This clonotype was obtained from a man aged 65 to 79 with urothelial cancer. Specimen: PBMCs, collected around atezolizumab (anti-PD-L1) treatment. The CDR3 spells CSVEPGVANEQFF. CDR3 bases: TGCAGCGTTGAGCCGGGAGTAGCGAATGAGCAGTTCTTC.